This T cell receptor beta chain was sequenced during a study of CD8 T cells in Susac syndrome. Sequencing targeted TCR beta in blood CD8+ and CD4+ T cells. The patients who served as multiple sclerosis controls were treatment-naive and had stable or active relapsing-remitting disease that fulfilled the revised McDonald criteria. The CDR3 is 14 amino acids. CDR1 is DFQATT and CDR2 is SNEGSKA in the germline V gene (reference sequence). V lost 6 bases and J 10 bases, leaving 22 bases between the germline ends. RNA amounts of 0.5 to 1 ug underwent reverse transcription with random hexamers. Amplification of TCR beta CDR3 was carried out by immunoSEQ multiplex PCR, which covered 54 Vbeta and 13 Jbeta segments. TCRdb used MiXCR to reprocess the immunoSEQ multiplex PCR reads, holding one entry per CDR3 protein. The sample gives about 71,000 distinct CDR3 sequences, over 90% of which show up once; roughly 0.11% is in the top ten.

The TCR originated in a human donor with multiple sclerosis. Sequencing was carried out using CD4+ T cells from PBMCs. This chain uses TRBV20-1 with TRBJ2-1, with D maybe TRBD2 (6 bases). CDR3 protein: CSAPPGGWLKEQFF. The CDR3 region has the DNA TGCAGTGCCCCCCCCGGGGGATGGTTGAAGGAGCAGTTCTTC.